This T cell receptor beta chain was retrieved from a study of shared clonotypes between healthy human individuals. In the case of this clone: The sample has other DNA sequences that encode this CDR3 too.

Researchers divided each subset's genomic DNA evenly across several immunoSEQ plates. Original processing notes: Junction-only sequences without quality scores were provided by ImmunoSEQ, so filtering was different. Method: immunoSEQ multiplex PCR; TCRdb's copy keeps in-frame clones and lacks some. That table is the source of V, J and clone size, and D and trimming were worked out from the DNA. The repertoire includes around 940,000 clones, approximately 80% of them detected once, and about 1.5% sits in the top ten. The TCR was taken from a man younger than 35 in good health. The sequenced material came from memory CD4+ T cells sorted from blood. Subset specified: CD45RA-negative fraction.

Here the CDR3 DNA reads TGTGCCTGGAGTGTAGGCTCCTACGAGCAGTACTTC. It specifies CAWSVGSYEQYF. V is TRBV30 and J is TRBJ2-7; D unresolved. The V end lost 0 bases, the J end lost 0 bases, and 3 bases lay between the germline ends. Germline CDR1 reads GTSNPN; CDR2 reads SVGIG (reference sequence). The CDR3 length is 12 residues.